A selection of T cell receptor beta chains follows, all from one sample in a study of tumor-infiltrating lymphocytes in oesophageal squamous cell carcinoma. MiXCR, run by TCRdb on the PCR reads, gives a single entry per CDR3 protein. The sample holds 15,000 to 20,000 distinct CDR3 sequences, 50% seen once. The sequencing sample was made of esophageal tumor tissue. The receptor set was obtained from a male donor with esophageal squamous cell carcinoma. Each CDR3 is given with its conserved first and last residue. The D gene is left open where the match is weak. Clone size is given for some rows only: seen once, a few or many times, or a class if the clone is expanded.

j_call d_call clone_size v_call cdr3_nt cdr3_aa
TRBJ2-7 - - TRBV7-2 TGTGCCAGCCGGGGGGCTAGCTCCTACGAGCAGTACTTC CASRGASSYEQYF
TRBJ1-1 TRBD1 medium-sized TRBV6-1 TGTGCCAGCAGGAGGGTAACAGGGGCTGAAGCTTTCTTT CASRRVTGAEAFF
TRBJ2-4 - few TRBV7-2 TGTGCCAGCAGCCTTAACAGGGCGGTAGCCAAAAACATTCAGTACTTC CASSLNRAVAKNIQYF
TRBJ2-1 TRBD1 many TRBV5-4 TGCGCCAGCAGCTTGGGACAGAGAGACAATGAGCAGTTCTTC CASSLGQRDNEQFF
TRBJ2-1 - medium-sized TRBV7-2 TGTGCCAGCAGCTTAGGGTGGAGCTCCTACAATGAGCAGTTCTTC CASSLGWSSYNEQFF
TRBJ1-2 - many TRBV18 TGTGCCAGCTCACCGGGGGGCGGCTATGGCTACACCTTC CASSPGGGYGYTF
TRBJ2-1 TRBD2 - TRBV7-9 TGTGCCAGCAGCCGTAGCGGGGCCTCCTACAATGAGCAGTTCTTC CASSRSGASYNEQFF
TRBJ2-6 - - TRBV6-6 TGTGCCAGCATCGAAGGGGGGGCCGGGGCCAACGTCCTGACTTTC CASIEGGAGANVLTF
TRBJ2-1 TRBD2 - TRBV6-6 TGTGCCAGCAGGGGGGGCGGGACTAGGGGTGGCGGCTCCTACAATGAGCAGTTCTTC CASRGGGTRGGGSYNEQFF
TRBJ2-3 TRBD1 - TRBV7-2 TGTGCCAGCAGCTTACAGGACAGGGAGAATTCACCCCTCCACTTC CASSLQDRENSPLHF
TRBJ1-5 - few TRBV19 TGTGCCAGTAGTATATTCTTAACAGGGACTAGCAATCAGCCCCAGCATTTT CASSIFLTGTSNQPQHF
TRBJ2-7 TRBD2 - TRBV2 TGTGCCAGCAGAAAAGGACTAGCGGATAATTTTTACGAGCAGTACTTC CASRKGLADNFYEQYF
TRBJ1-1 - - TRBV7-3 TGTGCCAGCAGCTTATCGGCAGTTTGGCAGGGGAGGTACGAGCAGTACTTT CASSLSAVWQGRYEQYF
TRBJ2-7 TRBD1 many TRBV7-9 TGTGCCAGCAGCCTAAGGACAGGGGGCATGGAGGAGCAGTACTTC CASSLRTGGMEEQYF
TRBJ2-1 - few TRBV7-8 TGTGCCAGCAGCTTACGGGATAACTCCTACAATGAGCAGTTCTTC CASSLRDNSYNEQFF
TRBJ2-1 TRBD2 once TRBV5-3 TGTGCCAGCAGACCCAGGACTAGCGGGAGCACCAATGAGCAGTTCTTC CASRPRTSGSTNEQFF
TRBJ1-1 - - TRBV6-9 TGTGCCGCGTCAATCGTCGGGCAAAACACTGAAGCTTTCTTT CAASIVGQNTEAFF
TRBJ2-3 TRBD1 - TRBV7-6 TGTGCCAGCAGCTCGACAGGGAACCCAATGGATACGCAGTATTTT CASSSTGNPMDTQYF
TRBJ2-5 - - TRBV7-2 TGTGCCAGCAGCTTAATGTTGGAGACCCAGTACTTC CASSLMLETQYF
TRBJ2-5 TRBD1 many TRBV19 TGTGCCAGTAGCCCGACAGGGGCTCAAGAGACCCAGTACTTC CASSPTGAQETQYF
TRBJ2-3 TRBD2 once TRBV7-2 TGTGCCAGCAGCCCAGGACTAGGCCCAGATACGCAGTATTTT CASSPGLGPDTQYF
TRBJ2-3 TRBD2 many TRBV19 TGTGCCAGTAAGTGGCGGGAGGGATACACAGATACGCAGTATTTT CASKWREGYTDTQYF
TRBJ2-6 - - TRBV11-1 TGTGCCAGCAGCACCCCCAGGGGCTCTGGGGCCAACGTCCTGACTTTC CASSTPRGSGANVLTF
TRBJ2-1 TRBD2 - TRBV6-2/TRBV6-3 TGTGCCAGCAGCCACCCTAGCGGGAGGGCCACGGATGAGCAGTTCTTC CASSHPSGRATDEQFF
TRBJ1-2 - - TRBV6-1 TGTGCCAGCGGTGGGGGTTACTATGGCTACACCTTC CASGGGYYGYTF
TRBJ1-6 - - TRBV10-3 TGTGCCATCAGTTTGACACCGGGACTCACCGGACTCCATTCACCCCTCCACTTT CAISLTPGLTGLHSPLHF
TRBJ2-3 - - TRBV7-6 TGTGCCAGCAGCTTTAGCAAGGGACAACACTTAGATACGCAGTATTTT CASSFSKGQHLDTQYF
TRBJ2-7 TRBD2 medium-sized TRBV7-3 TGTGCCAGCAGCTTAATACCAGCGGGAGGTTACAATGAGCAGTACTTC CASSLIPAGGYNEQYF
TRBJ2-3 TRBD2 - TRBV6-6 TGTGCCAGCAGTTACGGGCGGGAGAGGTCAGATACGCAGTATTTT CASSYGRERSDTQYF
TRBJ2-7 - - TRBV7-8 TGTGCCAGCACCATGAGGGCAGGGGCATCCTACGAGCAGTACTTC CASTMRAGASYEQYF
TRBJ2-5 TRBD2 medium-sized TRBV7-9 TGTGCCAGCAGCCTAGGCGGAGGGGAGGGGAGATTCGAAGGACAAGAGACCCAGTACTTC CASSLGGGEGRFEGQETQYF
TRBJ2-7 - - TRBV7-6 TGTGCCAGCAGCTTAGCGGCGGGCGACGAGCAGTACTTC CASSLAAGDEQYF
TRBJ2-6 - - TRBV11-1 TGTGCCAGCAGCTTAGGCCACTCTGGGGCCAACGTCCTGACTTTC CASSLGHSGANVLTF
TRBJ2-7 - few TRBV5-5 TGTGCCAGCAGCTTGGGGACCACCTCCTACGAGCAGTACTTC CASSLGTTSYEQYF
TRBJ2-1 - many TRBV7-9 TGTGCCAGCAGCTTAGATAGGAGCGTAGCCGCTGAGCAGTTCTTC CASSLDRSVAAEQFF
TRBJ2-4 TRBD2 many TRBV4-2 TGTGCCAGCAGCTATAGCGGGATCGGGTCCAATGAGCAGTACTTC CASSYSGIGSNEQYF
TRBJ2-7 TRBD1 - TRBV7-2 TGTGCCAGCAGCTTTACAGGGGGCGAGACCGAGTACTTC CASSFTGGETEYF
TRBJ2-2 - - TRBV12-3/TRBV12-4 TGTGCCAGCAGTTTTGGGCAGGGCAACACCGGGGAGCTGTTTTTT CASSFGQGNTGELFF
TRBJ2-2 TRBD2 - TRBV19 TGTGCCAGTACGACTAGCGGGAATCGTACCGGGGAACTGTTTTTT CASTTSGNRTGELFF
TRBJ1-1 TRBD1 - TRBV6-1 TGTGCCAGCAGCCTCACAGGGGACACTGAAGCTTTCTTT CASSLTGDTEAFF
TRBJ2-4 - - TRBV6-8 TGTGCCAGCAGTGGGTACCGAGGACAGAACACCGGGGAGCTGTACTTC CASSGYRGQNTGELYF
TRBJ1-2 TRBD1 - TRBV20-1 TGCAGTGCTCCGGGACAGGGATATGGCTACACCTTC CSAPGQGYGYTF
TRBJ1-2 - many TRBV28 TGTGCCAGCAGTTCCGACGGCCGAGTCTTGGGCTACACCTTC CASSSDGRVLGYTF
TRBJ2-1 TRBD2 - TRBV7-8 TGTGCCAGCAGCCCCTTACTAGCGGGGGGCAACAATGAGCAGTTCTTC CASSPLLAGGNNEQFF
TRBJ2-3 - many TRBV6-4 TGTGCCAGCAGCGTCCGGGGCTGGGGGAACACAGATACGCAGTATTTT CASSVRGWGNTDTQYF
TRBJ2-1 - medium-sized TRBV5-1 TGCGCCAGCAGCTATGTGACGGGTGGACACAATGAGCAGTTCTTC CASSYVTGGHNEQFF
TRBJ1-1 - - TRBV28 TGTGCCAGCAGTTTATTCCCCCAGGGGTCGGGGAGCACTGAAGCTTTCTTT CASSLFPQGSGSTEAFF
TRBJ2-6 - - TRBV10-3 TGTGCCATCAGTGAGTCCGGGGCCGCCGGGGCCAACGTCCTGACTTTC CAISESGAAGANVLTF
TRBJ2-5 - - TRBV6-2/TRBV6-3 TGTGCCAGCAGGGCGACAGACCAACTAATCTTC CASRATDQLIF
TRBJ2-3 TRBD1 - TRBV7-2 TGTGCCAGCAGCTTAGCAGGACAGGGATCGCAGTATTTT CASSLAGQGSQYF
TRBJ2-1 TRBD2 - TRBV7-8 TGTGCCAGCAGCCTCCCTAGCGGCCACAATGAGCAGTTCTTC CASSLPSGHNEQFF
TRBJ1-1 - - TRBV7-3 TGTGCCAGCAGCAGTCAGATGAACACTGAAGCTTTCTTT CASSSQMNTEAFF
TRBJ2-7 TRBD1 few TRBV12-3/TRBV12-4 TGTGCCAGCAGTTTGGAACAGGGGGTTACGTACGAGCAGTACTTC CASSLEQGVTYEQYF
TRBJ2-1 TRBD1 few TRBV7-6 TGTGCCAGCAGCTCCAGGCCCGACAGGGGGCAGTCCTACAATGAGCAGTTCTTC CASSSRPDRGQSYNEQFF
TRBJ2-7 TRBD2 few TRBV7-9 TGTGCCAGCAGCTTAGCGGCGAGTCTAGCGGGGTCTTACGAGCAGTACTTC CASSLAASLAGSYEQYF
TRBJ1-1 - once TRBV7-8 TGTGCCAGCAGCTTAGTTTCGGGGATCGGTGTCACTGAAGCTTTCTTT CASSLVSGIGVTEAFF
TRBJ2-1 - - TRBV7-2 TGTGCCAGCAGCTTAGCCAGGGAGTTCTACGAGCAGTTCTTC CASSLAREFYEQFF
TRBJ1-5 - many TRBV28 TGTGCCAGCAGTCCCAATGGTCATCAGCCCCAGCATTTT CASSPNGHQPQHF
TRBJ2-5 TRBD2 - TRBV6-5 TGTGCCAGCACCTGGACTAGCGGGAGTGAGACCCAGTACTTC CASTWTSGSETQYF